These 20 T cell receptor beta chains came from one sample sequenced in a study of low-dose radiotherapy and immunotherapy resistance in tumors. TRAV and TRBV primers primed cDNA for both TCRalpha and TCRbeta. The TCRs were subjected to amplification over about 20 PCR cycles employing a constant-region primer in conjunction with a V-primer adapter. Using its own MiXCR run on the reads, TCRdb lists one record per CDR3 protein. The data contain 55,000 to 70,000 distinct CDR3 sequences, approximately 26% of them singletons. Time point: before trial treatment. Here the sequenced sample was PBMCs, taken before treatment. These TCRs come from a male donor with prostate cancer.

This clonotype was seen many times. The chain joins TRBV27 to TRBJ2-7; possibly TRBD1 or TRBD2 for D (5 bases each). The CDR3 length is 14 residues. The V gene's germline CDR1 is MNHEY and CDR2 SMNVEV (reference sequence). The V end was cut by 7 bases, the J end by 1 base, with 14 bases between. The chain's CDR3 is CASKGTERSYEQYF. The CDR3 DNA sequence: TGTGCCAGCAAAGGGACGGAACGATCCTACGAGCAGTACTTC.

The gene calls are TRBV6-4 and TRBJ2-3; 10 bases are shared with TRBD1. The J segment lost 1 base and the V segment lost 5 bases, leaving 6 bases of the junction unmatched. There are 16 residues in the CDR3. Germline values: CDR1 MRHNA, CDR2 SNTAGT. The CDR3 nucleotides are TGTGCCAGCAGTTTAGGACAGGGGGACCGCACAGATACGCAGTATTTT. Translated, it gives CASSLGQGDRTDTQYF.

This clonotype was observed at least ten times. This CDR3 reads CASSGTSGRLTTQYF. In DNA, the CDR3 is TGTGCCAGCAGCGGGACTAGCGGGAGGCTCACCACGCAGTATTTT. The rearrangement uses TRBV21-1 and TRBJ2-3; the table assigns TRBD2, which was not confirmed against the DNA. TRBV21-1 is a pseudogene. This CDR3 spans 15 amino acids.

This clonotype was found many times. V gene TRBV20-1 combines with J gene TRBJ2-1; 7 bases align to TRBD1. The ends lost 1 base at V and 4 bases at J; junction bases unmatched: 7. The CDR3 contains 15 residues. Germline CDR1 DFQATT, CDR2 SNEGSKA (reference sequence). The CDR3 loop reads CSARGGTAHYNEQFF. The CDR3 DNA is TGCAGTGCTAGAGGGGGGACAGCTCATTACAATGAGCAGTTCTTC.

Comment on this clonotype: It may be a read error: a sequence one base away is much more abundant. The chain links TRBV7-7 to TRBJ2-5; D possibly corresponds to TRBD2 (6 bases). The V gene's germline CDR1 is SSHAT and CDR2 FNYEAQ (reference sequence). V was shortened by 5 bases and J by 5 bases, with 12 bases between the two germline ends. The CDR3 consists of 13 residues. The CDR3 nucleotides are TGTGCCAGCAGCGAGCGGGTGGTGGAGACCCAGTACTTC. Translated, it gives CASSERVVETQYF.

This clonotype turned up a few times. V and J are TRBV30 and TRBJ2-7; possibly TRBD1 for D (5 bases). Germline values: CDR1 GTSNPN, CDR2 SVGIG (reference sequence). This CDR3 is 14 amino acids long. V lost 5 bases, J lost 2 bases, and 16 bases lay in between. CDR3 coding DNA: TGTGCCTGGGTACCCCGACAGAAAACCTACGAGCAGTACTTC. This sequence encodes CAWVPRQKTYEQYF.

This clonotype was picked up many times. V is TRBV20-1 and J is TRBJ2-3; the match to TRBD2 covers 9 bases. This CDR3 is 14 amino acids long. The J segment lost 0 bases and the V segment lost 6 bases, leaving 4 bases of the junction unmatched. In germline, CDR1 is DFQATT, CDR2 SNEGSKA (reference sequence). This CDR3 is CSARLAESTDTQYF. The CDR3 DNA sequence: TGCAGTGCCCGACTAGCGGAGAGCACAGATACGCAGTATTTT.

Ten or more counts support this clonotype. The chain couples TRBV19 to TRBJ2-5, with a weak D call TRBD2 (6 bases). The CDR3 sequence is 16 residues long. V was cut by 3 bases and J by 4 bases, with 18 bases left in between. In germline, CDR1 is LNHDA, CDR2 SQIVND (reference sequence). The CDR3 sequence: CASSMRGTHARETQYF. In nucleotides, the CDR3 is TGTGCCAGTAGTATGCGGGGCACCCACGCCCGAGAGACCCAGTACTTC.

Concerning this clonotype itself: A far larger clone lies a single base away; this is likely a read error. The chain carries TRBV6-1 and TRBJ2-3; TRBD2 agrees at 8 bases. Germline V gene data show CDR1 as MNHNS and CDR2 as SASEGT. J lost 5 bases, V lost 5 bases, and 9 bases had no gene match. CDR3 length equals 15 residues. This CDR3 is CASSLIAGWGDTQYF. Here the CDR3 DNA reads TGTGCCAGCAGTTTGATAGCGGGGTGGGGAGATACGCAGTATTTT.

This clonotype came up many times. The CDR3 reads CASSGVSYNEQFF. The CDR3 region has the DNA TGTGCCAGCTCCGGGGTCTCCTACAATGAGCAGTTCTTC. V is TRBV18 and J is TRBJ2-1; tentative D call: TRBD2 (5 bases). Trimming stripped 6 bases from V and 0 bases from J, with 6 bases between. Germline V CDR1 and CDR2: KGHSH, LQKENI. CDR3 size: 13 residues.

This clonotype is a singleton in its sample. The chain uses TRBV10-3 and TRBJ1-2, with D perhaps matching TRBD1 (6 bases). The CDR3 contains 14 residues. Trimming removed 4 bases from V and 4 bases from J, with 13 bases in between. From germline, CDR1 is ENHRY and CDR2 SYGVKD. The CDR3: CAISASTGIYGYTF. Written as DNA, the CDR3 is TGTGCCATCAGTGCTTCGACAGGCATCTATGGCTACACCTTC.

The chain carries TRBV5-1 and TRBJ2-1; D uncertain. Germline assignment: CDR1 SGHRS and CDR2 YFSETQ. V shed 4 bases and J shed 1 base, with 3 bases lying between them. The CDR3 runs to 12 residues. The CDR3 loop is CASSESYNEQFF. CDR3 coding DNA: TGCGCCAGCAGCGAATCCTACAATGAGCAGTTCTTC.

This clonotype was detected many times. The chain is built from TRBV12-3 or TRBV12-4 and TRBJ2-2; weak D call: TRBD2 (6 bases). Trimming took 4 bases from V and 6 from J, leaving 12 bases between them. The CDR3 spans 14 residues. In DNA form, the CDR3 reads TGTGCCAGCAGTTCCGGGACTGGACCCGGGGAGCTGTTTTTT. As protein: CASSSGTGPGELFF.

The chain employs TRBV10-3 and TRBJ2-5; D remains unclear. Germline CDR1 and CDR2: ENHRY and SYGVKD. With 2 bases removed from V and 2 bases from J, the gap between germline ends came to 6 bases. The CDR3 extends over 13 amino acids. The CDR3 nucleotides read TGTGCCATCAGTGAGCCCAGGCAAGAGACCCAGTACTTC. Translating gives CAISEPRQETQYF.

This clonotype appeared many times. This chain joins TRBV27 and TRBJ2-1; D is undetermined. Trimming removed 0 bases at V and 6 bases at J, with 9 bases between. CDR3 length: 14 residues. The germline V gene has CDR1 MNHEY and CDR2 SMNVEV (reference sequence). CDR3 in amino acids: CASSLSFAGNEQFF. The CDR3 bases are TGTGCCAGCAGTTTATCCTTTGCAGGCAATGAGCAGTTCTTC.

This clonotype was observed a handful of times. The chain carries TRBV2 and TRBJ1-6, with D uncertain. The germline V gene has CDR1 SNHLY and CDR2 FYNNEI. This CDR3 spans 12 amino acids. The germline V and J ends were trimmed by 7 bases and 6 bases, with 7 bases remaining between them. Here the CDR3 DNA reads TGTGCCAGCAACAGTATTAATTCACCCCTCCACTTT. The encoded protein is CASNSINSPLHF.

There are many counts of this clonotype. The CDR3 nucleotides read TGTGCCAGTTCGTCGGCCCCCTCCTACAATGAGCAGTTCTTC. It codes for CASSSAPSYNEQFF. V and J are TRBV7-9 and TRBJ2-1; the D is unclear. The CDR3 contains 14 residues. V was shortened by 9 bases and J by 0 bases, with 12 bases between the two germline ends. CDR1 and CDR2 (germline): SEHNR, FQNEAQ (reference sequence).

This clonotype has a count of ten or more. CDR3 nucleotides: TGTGCCACCAGCAGAGAGAAGGTTCCGGGGCGGCCCTACGAGCAGTACTTC. This encodes CATSREKVPGRPYEQYF. The V and J genes are TRBV15 and TRBJ2-7; either TRBD1 or TRBD2 may supply D (5 bases each). V lost 0 bases and J 2 bases, leaving 17 bases between the germline ends. Germline V gene lookup returns CDR1 LNHNV and CDR2 YYDKDF (reference sequence). The CDR3 is 17 amino acids. Full variable domain (missing parts from reference TRBV15 and TRBJ2-7): DAMVIQNPRYQVTQFGKPVTLSCSQTLNHNVMYWYQQKSSQAPKLLFHYYDKDFNNEADTPDNFQSRRPNTSFCFLDIRSPGLGDTAMYLCATSREKVPGRPYEQYFGPGTRLTVT.

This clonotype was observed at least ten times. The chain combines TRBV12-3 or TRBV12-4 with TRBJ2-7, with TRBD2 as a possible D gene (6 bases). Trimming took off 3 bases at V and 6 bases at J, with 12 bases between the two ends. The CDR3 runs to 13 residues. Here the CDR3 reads CASSLGGSREQYF. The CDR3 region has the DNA TGTGCCAGCAGTTTGGGGGGTAGCCGCGAGCAGTACTTC.

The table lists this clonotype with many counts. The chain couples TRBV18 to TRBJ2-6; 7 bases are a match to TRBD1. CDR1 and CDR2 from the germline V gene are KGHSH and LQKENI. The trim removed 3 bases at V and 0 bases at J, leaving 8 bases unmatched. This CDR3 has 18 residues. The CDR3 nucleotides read TGTGCCAGCTCACCCTCGACAGGGTTCGGCTCTGGGGCCAACGTCCTGACTTTC. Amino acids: CASSPSTGFGSGANVLTF.